What follows are 30 T cell receptor beta chains derived from one specimen sequenced in a study of OX40 agonist ivuxolimab in advanced cancers. The data were produced by immunoSEQ multiplex PCR, yet TCRdb's version contains in-frame clones alone and is incomplete. Of tens of thousands of clones detected, roughly 90% appear once; the ten largest clones hold roughly 2.6%. Sample: CD4+ or CD8+ T cells sorted from blood, taken in a trial of the OX40 agonist ivuxolimab. The receptors were gathered from an adult with an advanced solid tumor such as melanoma, head and neck, liver or kidney cancer.

Only one count was recorded for this clone. This chain connects TRBV5-1 to TRBJ2-2; 7 positions agree with TRBD1. Germline CDR1 and CDR2: SGHRS and YFSETQ. J was trimmed by 4 bases and V by 4 bases; bases with no gene match: 10. The CDR3 totals 16 residues. CDR3 nucleotide sequence: TGCGCCAGCAGCCCCGGACAGGCCGGGGCCACCGGGGAGCTGTTTTTT. Amino acids: CASSPGQAGATGELFF.

The chain links TRBV28 to TRBJ1-2; D is unresolved. Trimming removed 0 bases from V and 4 bases from J, with 9 bases in between. CDR3 length equals 14 residues. The germline V gene encodes CDR1 MDHEN and CDR2 SYDVKM. CDR3 in amino acids: CASSLWDFGYGYTF. CDR3 nucleotide sequence: TGTGCCAGCAGTTTATGGGATTTCGGCTATGGCTACACCTTC.

CDR3 region: CASSTGTGVNEQFF. CDR3 sequence (DNA): TGCGCCAGCAGCACCGGGACAGGGGTCAATGAGCAGTTCTTC. The V gene is TRBV5-1, the J gene TRBJ2-1; 10 nucleotides align to TRBD1. With 4 bases clipped from V and 6 bases from J, the junction kept 4 bases outside the gene matches. The CDR3 is made up of 14 amino acids. CDR1 and CDR2 from the germline V gene are SGHRS and YFSETQ.

The V and J genes are TRBV28 and TRBJ2-7; unclear D gene. The germline V gene encodes CDR1 MDHEN and CDR2 SYDVKM. V lost 2 bases and J 2 bases, leaving 10 bases between the germline ends. There are 14 residues in the CDR3. The CDR3 region is CASSLTTSPYEQYF. The CDR3 DNA sequence: TGTGCCAGCAGTTTAACCACATCCCCCTACGAGCAGTACTTC.

In its sample, this clone was seen once. The CDR3: CASSPGGELGVYEQYF. For the CDR3, the DNA is TGTGCCAGCAGCCCCGGGGGAGAGCTGGGGGTCTACGAGCAGTACTTC. The rearrangement joins TRBV5-4 to TRBJ2-7; perhaps TRBD2 as D (6 bases). V gave up 4 bases and J gave up 3 bases, with 20 bases separating them. The germline CDR1 and CDR2 sequences are SGHNT and YYREEE (reference sequence). The CDR3 has 16 residues.

The chain links TRBV6-1 to TRBJ1-2, with D perhaps TRBD1 (6 bases). CDR3 length: 12 amino acids. CDR1 and CDR2 (germline): MNHNS, SASEGT. The ends were cut back, 4 bases at V and 5 bases at J, with 8 bases in the middle. CDR3 residues: CASSATGYGYTF. Here the CDR3 DNA reads TGTGCCAGCAGTGCAACAGGGTATGGCTACACCTTC.

The chain uses TRBV2 and TRBJ2-2; 12 nucleotides agree with TRBD2. This CDR3 has 14 residues. CDR1 and CDR2 from the germline V gene are SNHLY and FYNNEI. V dropped 5 bases and J dropped 6; count of bases not matched to a gene: 1. The CDR3 coding sequence is TGTGCCAGCAGTCTAGCGGGAGGGGCCGGGGAGCTGTTTTTT. The encoded protein is CASSLAGGAGELFF.

The chain uses TRBV27 and TRBJ2-3, with 8 bases identical to TRBD2. The CDR3 sequence is 17 residues long. V shed 4 bases, J shed 0 bases, and the junction held 9 bases outside the gene matches. CDR1 MNHEY and CDR2 SMNVEV come from the germline V gene (reference sequence). This chain's CDR3 is CASSSLAVLYSTDTQYF. As DNA, the CDR3 is TGTGCCAGCAGTTCACTAGCGGTCCTCTATAGCACAGATACGCAGTATTTT.

The V and J genes are TRBV25-1 and TRBJ2-1; D gene unclear. Germline V lookup: CDR1 MGHDK, CDR2 SYGVNS. V was trimmed by 1 base and J by 3 bases, leaving 10 bases between them. This CDR3 has 15 residues. CDR3 residues: CASSESLVDYNEQFF. For the CDR3, the DNA is TGTGCCAGCAGTGAATCACTCGTGGACTACAATGAGCAGTTCTTC.

The chain uses TRBV5-1 and TRBJ1-1, with 10 bases lining up with TRBD1. Germline V gene data show CDR1 as SGHRS and CDR2 as YFSETQ. CDR3 length equals 14 residues. V shed 3 bases and J 6 bases; nucleotides not matched to a gene: 5. CDR3 nucleotides: TGCGCCAGCAGCTCGACAGGGGGCCGCGCTGAAGCTTTCTTT. Amino acid sequence: CASSSTGGRAEAFF.

The chain carries TRBV30 and TRBJ1-5, with D perhaps matching TRBD1 (6 bases). Germline values: CDR1 GTSNPN, CDR2 SVGIG (reference sequence). The CDR3 has 14 residues. The V gene lost 3 bases and the J gene lost 6 bases, with 15 bases spanning the gap. The CDR3 DNA reads as TGTGCCTGGAGCCCCGGAGGGGGAAGTCAGCCCCAGCATTTT. This gives the protein CAWSPGGGSQPQHF.

The chain couples TRBV28 to TRBJ1-3; D may be TRBD1 (5 bases). Germline V gives CDR1 MDHEN, CDR2 SYDVKM. V was clipped by 7 bases and J by 0 bases, with 16 bases between them. The length of the CDR3 is 16 residues. The CDR3, as DNA: TGTGCCAGCATCTCTTCGGGGGATTACTCTGGAAACACCATATATTTT. The encoded protein is CASISSGDYSGNTIYF.

The chain carries TRBV10-3 and TRBJ2-3, with D possibly matching TRBD2 (5 bases). Germline-derived CDR1 and CDR2 are ENHRY and SYGVKD. V was clipped by 6 bases and J by 6 bases, with 16 bases between them. The CDR3 runs 14 residues. Here the CDR3 reads CAISATAERDTQYF. As DNA, the CDR3 is TGTGCCATCAGCGCAACGGCGGAGCGGGATACGCAGTATTTT.

The chain combines TRBV5-6 with TRBJ2-7; 7 bases are shared with TRBD1. After removal of 4 bases from V and 3 bases from J, the junction contained 7 bases not matched to a gene. The germline V gene has CDR1 SGHDT and CDR2 YYEEEE. CDR3 size: 14 residues. In DNA, the CDR3 is TGTGCCAGCAGCAGGACAGGTTCCCTCTACGAGCAGTACTTC. It encodes CASSRTGSLYEQYF.

This chain joins TRBV6-5 and TRBJ1-4; no clear D gene. The V gene lost 0 bases and the J gene lost 8 bases, with 10 bases spanning the gap. Germline assignment: CDR1 MNHEY and CDR2 SVGAGI. The CDR3 loop spans 14 amino acids. The CDR3 DNA reads as TGTGCCAGCAGTTACTCGGCCACGGGGGAAAAACTGTTTTTT. Residues: CASSYSATGEKLFF.

The J gene is TRBJ2-6, the V gene TRBV30, with D uncertain. This CDR3 contains 13 residues. V was cut by 4 bases and J by 2 bases, with 6 bases left in between. Germline V gene lookup returns CDR1 GTSNPN and CDR2 SVGIG (reference sequence). The CDR3 sequence is CAWTQPGANVLTF. The DNA for the CDR3 is TGTGCCTGGACTCAGCCTGGGGCCAACGTCCTGACTTTC.

The rearrangement joins TRBV9 to TRBJ2-2, with TRBD2 identical over 14 bases. After removal of 0 bases from V and 5 bases from J, the junction contained 12 bases not matched to a gene. Germline V gene sequence: CDR1 SGDLS, CDR2 YYNGEE. CDR3 length: 20 residues. CDR3: CASSVAPATSGRARTGELFF. In DNA form, the CDR3 reads TGTGCCAGCAGCGTAGCTCCCGCGACTAGCGGGAGGGCCCGGACCGGGGAGCTGTTTTTT. The variable domain in full, completed from reference TRBV9 and TRBJ2-2, reads DSGVTQTPKHLITATGQRVTLRCSPRSGDLSVYWYQQSLDQGLQFLIQYYNGEERAKGNILERFSAQQFPDLHSELNLSSLELGDSALYFCASSVAPATSGRARTGELFFGEGSRLTVL.

DNA for the CDR3: TGTGCCAGCAGCCAAGTAGCGGACCAAAGACTAGCGGGTGTCAATGAGCAGTTCTTC. Protein product: CASSQVADQRLAGVNEQFF. V usage is TRBV4-2 and J usage is TRBJ2-1; 10 bases are shared with TRBD2. This CDR3 has 19 amino acids. CDR1 is LGHNA, CDR2 YNFKEQ, per germline. Losses at the gene ends were 1 base for V and 6 bases for J; bases not matched to a gene: 15.

The V and J genes are TRBV6-5 and TRBJ2-5; 7 bases match TRBD2. This CDR3 region has 15 residues. Trimming removed 0 bases from V and 3 bases from J; junction bases left unmatched: 4. CDR1 and CDR2 (germline): MNHEY, SVGAGI. Here the CDR3 DNA reads TGTGCCAGCAGTTACTCGTCCCTAGCGGAAGAGACCCAGTACTTC. Its translation is CASSYSSLAEETQYF.

The genes are TRBV7-2 and TRBJ1-5; the D gene is possibly TRBD1 (6 bases). Trimming left V 2 bases short and J 4 bases short, with 12 bases between. Per germline, CDR1 SGHTA and CDR2 FQGNSA. The CDR3 is made up of 15 amino acids. In DNA form, the CDR3 reads TGTGCCAGCAGCTTACAGGGGAGTTGGAATCAGCCCCAGCATTTT. As protein: CASSLQGSWNQPQHF.

V gene TRBV29-1 combines with J gene TRBJ1-1; D gene ambiguous. The CDR3 covers 12 residues. With 7 bases removed from V and 1 base from J, the gap between germline ends came to 10 bases. Per the germline V gene, CDR1 is SQVTM and CDR2 is ANQGSEA. The CDR3: CSGSHGNTEAFF. Here the CDR3 DNA reads TGCAGCGGGTCCCACGGGAACACTGAAGCTTTCTTT.

The chain is built from TRBV10-2 and TRBJ2-1, with D possibly being TRBD1 (6 bases). The CDR3 runs to 14 residues. The V and J ends lost 6 bases and 5 bases respectively, with 14 bases between them. In germline, CDR1 is WSHSY, CDR2 SAAADI. In DNA, the CDR3 is TGCGCCAGCAGACGACAGGACTTGGACAATGAGCAGTTCTTC. This sequence encodes CASRRQDLDNEQFF.

This clone turned up a few times. The chain combines TRBV15 with TRBJ2-7, with 9 bases matching TRBD1. This CDR3 spans 16 amino acids. Trimming at V came to 0 bases and at J to 1 base, leaving 4 bases not matched to a gene. Germline lookup yields CDR1 LNHNV and CDR2 YYDKDF (reference sequence). CDR3 nucleotide sequence: TGTGCCACCAGCAGAGATAAGACAGGGGGATCCTACGAGCAGTACTTC. Its translation is CATSRDKTGGSYEQYF.

V is TRBV30 and J is TRBJ2-7, with TRBD2 identical over 8 bases. Germline lookup yields CDR1 GTSNPN and CDR2 SVGIG (reference sequence). There are 11 residues in the CDR3. After removal of 6 bases from V and 4 bases from J, the junction contained 2 bases not matched to a gene. CDR3 in amino acids: CACASGYEQYF. The CDR3 nucleotides are TGTGCCTGTGCTAGCGGGTACGAGCAGTACTTC. Based on the CDR3 plus reference TRBV30 and TRBJ2-7, the full variable domain is SQTIHQWPATLVQPVGSPLSLECTVEGTSNPNLYWYRQAAGRGLQLLFYSVGIGQISSEVPQNLSASRPQDRQFILSSKKLLLSDSGFYLCACASGYEQYFGPGTRLTVT.

The rearrangement uses TRBV7-2 and TRBJ2-3; D remains ambiguous. V shed 5 bases and J shed 0 bases, with 12 bases lying between them. CDR3 length equals 15 residues. The germline CDR1 and CDR2 sequences are SGHTA and FQGNSA. CDR3 region: CASSPSGLSTDTQYF. In nucleotides, the CDR3 is TGTGCCAGCAGCCCGAGTGGGCTAAGCACAGATACGCAGTATTTT. The entire variable domain, with the rest obtained from reference TRBV7-2 and TRBJ2-3, is as follows: GAGVSQSPSNKVTEKGKDVELRCDPISGHTALYWYRQSLGQGLEFLIYFQGNSAPDKSGLPSDRFSAERTGGSVSTLTIQRTQQEDSAVYLCASSPSGLSTDTQYFGPGTRLTVL.

This chain uses TRBV7-9 with TRBJ1-3, with a possible D match to TRBD1 (5 bases). Germline loops: CDR1 SEHNR, CDR2 FQNEAQ (reference sequence). This CDR3 has 15 amino acids. V was pared by 5 bases and J by 0 bases, with 11 bases between. This CDR3 reads CASSVGAVSGNTIYF. As DNA, the CDR3 is TGTGCCAGCAGCGTAGGGGCAGTCTCTGGAAACACCATATATTTT. Full variable domain (outside the CDR3, taken from reference TRBV7-9 and TRBJ1-3): DTGVSQNPRHKITKRGQNVTFRCDPISEHNRLYWYRQTLGQGPEFLTYFQNEAQLEKSRLLSDRFSAERPKGSFSTLEIQRTEQGDSAMYLCASSVGAVSGNTIYFGEGSWLTVV.

The chain couples TRBV7-6 to TRBJ2-6; either TRBD1 or TRBD2 may supply D (6 bases each). The CDR3 has 19 amino acids. Germline V gene lookup returns CDR1 SGHVS and CDR2 FNYEAQ. V shed 2 bases and J shed 4 bases, with 21 bases lying between them. Here the CDR3 reads CASSLRQVSGAGGANVLTF. The DNA of the CDR3 is TGTGCCAGCAGCTTAAGACAGGTCTCAGGGGCGGGAGGGGCCAACGTCCTGACTTTC. The full variable domain, completed using reference TRBV7-6 and TRBJ2-6, is GAGVSQSPRYKVTKRGQDVALRCDPISGHVSLYWYRQALGQGPEFLTYFNYEAQQDKSGLPNDRFSAERPEGSISTLTIQRTEQRDSAMYRCASSLRQVSGAGGANVLTFGAGSRLTVL.

The chain combines TRBV9 with TRBJ2-6; unclear D gene. The CDR3 is made up of 15 amino acids. In germline, CDR1 is SGDLS, CDR2 YYNGEE. Trimming cost V 0 bases and J 0 bases, with 4 bases left between them. In DNA form, the CDR3 reads TGTGCCAGCAGCGTAGCGAGCTCTGGGGCCAACGTCCTGACTTTC. Translating gives CASSVASSGANVLTF.

In nucleotides, the CDR3 is TGTGCCAGTAGTAGGGGACCAAAAGAGACCCAGTACTTC. Encoded protein: CASSRGPKETQYF. The rearrangement joins TRBV19 to TRBJ2-5; D is perhaps TRBD1 or TRBD2 (5 bases each). The length of the CDR3 is 13 residues. The V gene's germline CDR1 is LNHDA and CDR2 SQIVND (reference sequence). Trimming removed 4 bases at V and 3 bases at J, with 9 bases between.

The genes are TRBV11-3 and TRBJ2-7; 9 nucleotides match TRBD1. With V trimmed by 3 bases and J by 2 bases, 5 bases remained unmatched. The CDR3 is 15 amino acids. CDR1 is SGHNT, CDR2 YENEEA, per germline. The CDR3: CASSLGTGRAYEQYF. The DNA for the CDR3 is TGTGCCAGCAGCTTGGGGACAGGGAGGGCCTACGAGCAGTACTTC.